One sample yielded the 32 T cell receptor beta chains listed below, sequenced in a study of CD8+ T cells in alopecia areata. Sequencing relied on a cDNA template that was reverse transcribed from extracted RNA. The assay was immunoSEQ multiplex PCR, and TCRdb's table has in-frame clones only and misses some. The table records under 20,000 clones, around 66% of them present only once. The investigators collected lesional scalp punch biopsies and peripheral blood from alopecia areata patients. Sequencing was performed on skin, taken at week 0. Source of these receptors: a human donor with alopecia areata.

This chain connects TRBV21-1 to TRBJ2-7; the table calls TRBD2, which could not be checked here. TRBV21-1 is listed as a pseudogene. This CDR3 has 13 residues. As DNA, the CDR3 is TGTGCCAGCAGCAAAGATGAGGGTAACGAGCAGTACTTC. It translates to CASSKDEGNEQYF.

The chain has TRBV10-3 and TRBJ1-1, with 7 bases lining up with TRBD1. This CDR3 is 16 amino acids long. Trimming at V came to 4 bases and at J to 4 bases, leaving 12 bases not matched to a gene. The germline V gene has CDR1 ENHRY and CDR2 SYGVKD. CDR3 sequence (DNA): TGTGCCATCAGTGTACGCAATAAACCAGGGGGCACTGAAGCTTTCTTT. Translating gives CAISVRNKPGGTEAFF.

Worth noting for this clone: This same CDR3 is encoded by further DNA sequences in the sample. V and J are TRBV2 and TRBJ1-2; TRBD1 might be the D (5 bases). This CDR3 region has 13 residues. V dropped 2 bases and J dropped 8 bases, with 12 bases sitting between them. In germline, CDR1 is SNHLY, CDR2 FYNNEI. The CDR3 spells CASSERGVGGYTF. The CDR3 DNA sequence: TGTGCCAGCAGTGAACGAGGGGTTGGCGGCTACACCTTC.

V usage is TRBV4-2 and J usage is TRBJ1-4, with 8 bases that match TRBD1. The CDR3 runs to 17 residues. Germline V gene sequence: CDR1 LGHNA, CDR2 YNFKEQ. V lost 0 bases to trimming and J lost 7 bases; unmatched junction nucleotides: 10. The CDR3 sequence: CASSQDRASQGAEKLFF. CDR3 DNA: TGTGCCAGCAGCCAAGATCGGGCTAGCCAGGGGGCTGAAAAACTGTTTTTT.

V and J are TRBV7-9 and TRBJ2-5, with D perhaps matching TRBD1 (6 bases). CDR1 and CDR2 from the germline V gene are SEHNR and FQNEAQ (reference sequence). The V gene lost 1 base and the J gene lost 4 bases, with 13 bases spanning the gap. The CDR3 has 15 residues. CDR3 in amino acids: CASSLVTGQRETQYF. The CDR3 coding sequence is TGTGCCAGCAGCTTAGTTACAGGGCAGAGAGAGACCCAGTACTTC.

This rearrangement joins TRBV6-1 to TRBJ2-6; 7 bases line up with TRBD1. This CDR3 region has 18 residues. With 2 bases clipped from V and 0 bases from J, the junction kept 7 bases outside the gene matches. Germline lookup yields CDR1 MNHNS and CDR2 SASEGT. The CDR3 DNA is TGTGCCAGCAGTGAAACCGACAGGGCGATCTCTGGGGCCAACGTCCTGACTTTC. Amino acid sequence: CASSETDRAISGANVLTF.

This rearrangement joins TRBV7-2 to TRBJ1-1; tentatively, D is TRBD1 (6 bases). V was pared by 2 bases and J by 5 bases, with 18 bases between. The CDR3 covers 16 residues. Germline V CDR1 and CDR2: SGHTA, FQGNSA. DNA of the CDR3: TGTGCCAGCAGCTTATTCCCCCCCGGGGGCGGGACTGAAGCTTTCTTT. Protein sequence: CASSLFPPGGGTEAFF.

This clone has only a few counts. This chain joins TRBV5-6 and TRBJ2-1, with 10 bases aligning to TRBD2. The CDR3 is made up of 14 amino acids. V dropped 4 bases and J dropped 7; count of bases not matched to a gene: 5. Germline V lookup: CDR1 SGHDT, CDR2 YYEEEE. This chain's CDR3 is CASSPAGGFNEQFF. CDR3 in DNA: TGTGCCAGCAGCCCAGCGGGGGGGTTTAATGAGCAGTTCTTC.

Only one count was recorded for this clone. V usage is TRBV6-5 and J usage is TRBJ1-6; D is perhaps TRBD1 (5 bases). The CDR3 extends over 14 amino acids. V was clipped by 6 bases and J by 10 bases, with 16 bases between them. Germline CDR1 MNHEY, CDR2 SVGAGI. This chain's CDR3 is CASSRDPRASPLHF. The CDR3 region has the DNA TGTGCCAGCAGCAGGGACCCCAGAGCCTCACCCCTCCACTTT.

V is TRBV11-1 and J is TRBJ1-2, with no clear D. V lost 5 bases to trimming and J lost 2 bases, with 21 bases between them. Germline CDR1 SGHAT, CDR2 FQDESV (reference sequence). The CDR3 consists of 17 residues. The DNA of the CDR3 is TGTGCCAGCAGCCCCGAACCTGTGCGGGCACTCAACTATGGCTACACCTTC. It yields the protein CASSPEPVRALNYGYTF. The whole variable domain, filled in from reference TRBV11-1 and TRBJ1-2, reads EAEVAQSPRYKITEKSQAVAFWCDPISGHATLYWYRQILGQGPELLVQFQDESVVDDSQLPKDRFSAERLKGVDSTLKIQPAELGDSAMYLCASSPEPVRALNYGYTFGSGTRLTVV.

As to this clone: A junction end diverges from the germline sequence, so it may reflect a read error. This rearrangement joins TRBV7-2 to TRBJ2-4, with 15 bases that match TRBD2. In germline, CDR1 is SGHTA, CDR2 FQGNSA. The CDR3 contains 19 residues. The CDR3 region has the DNA TGTGCCAGCAGCGTAGCATGGACTAGCGGGGGGGTTTCGAAAAACATTCAGTACTTC. Residues: CASSVAWTSGGVSKNIQYF.

The CDR3 protein is CASSYTNRGNTEAFF. The CDR3 DNA is TGTGCCAGCAGCTATACCAACAGGGGGAACACTGAAGCTTTCTTT. J is TRBJ1-1 and V is TRBV5-4, with 7 bases aligning to TRBD1. V lost 3 bases and J lost 1; bases outside the gene matches: 6. CDR3 length: 15 residues. CDR1 and CDR2 from the germline V gene are SGHNT and YYREEE (reference sequence).

The rearrangement links TRBV4-1 to TRBJ1-1, with D possibly being TRBD1 (5 bases). The CDR3 extends over 14 amino acids. CDR1 and CDR2 (germline): MGHRA, YSYEKL. V lost 0 bases and J lost 3, with 8 bases in between. CDR3 bases: TGCGCCAGCAGCCAAGATGAAGGGGACACTGAAGCTTTCTTT. It yields the protein CASSQDEGDTEAFF.

The chain links TRBV11-2 to TRBJ1-4, with unresolved D. The CDR3 loop spans 14 amino acids. Looked up from germline, CDR1 is SGHAT and CDR2 is FQNNGV. Trimming shortened V by 0 bases and J by 10 bases, and 12 bases separated the two germline ends. CDR3 in amino acids: CASSLDRFAAKLFF. The CDR3 DNA sequence: TGTGCCAGCAGCTTAGATCGGTTTGCTGCAAAACTGTTTTTT.

This clone was recorded a few times. V is TRBV29-1 and J is TRBJ1-1, with D unresolved. The germline V and J ends were trimmed by 1 base and 5 bases, with 11 bases remaining between them. This CDR3 contains 13 residues. Germline CDR1 is SQVTM and CDR2 is ANQGSEA. The CDR3 region has the DNA TGCAGCGTTGAAGTGGAGGGAGGGACTGAAGCTTTCTTT. It yields the protein CSVEVEGGTEAFF.

The chain combines TRBV11-3 with TRBJ1-2, with D hard to call. Per germline, CDR1 SGHNT and CDR2 YENEEA. This CDR3 region has 16 residues. With 5 bases removed from V and 5 bases from J, the gap between germline ends came to 21 bases. In nucleotides, the CDR3 is TGTGCCAGCAGCCCGACCCCTCGAGGTACTCTATATGGCTACACCTTC. Amino acids: CASSPTPRGTLYGYTF. The variable domain in full, completed from reference TRBV11-3 and TRBJ1-2, reads EAGVVQSPRYKIIEKKQPVAFWCNPISGHNTLYWYLQNLGQGPELLIRYENEEAVDDSQLPKDRFSAERLKGVDSTLKIQPAELGDSAVYLCASSPTPRGTLYGYTFGSGTRLTVV.

This clone has only a few counts. This chain uses TRBV7-2 with TRBJ1-3; 9 bases fit TRBD1. Germline V gene sequence: CDR1 SGHTA, CDR2 FQGNSA. This CDR3 is built from 16 residues. V shed 2 bases and J 4 bases; nucleotides not matched to a gene: 6. In DNA form, the CDR3 reads TGTGCCAGCAGCTTACAGGGGACAGGGCTCGGAAACACCATATATTTT. Residues: CASSLQGTGLGNTIYF. Using reference TRBV7-2 and TRBJ1-3 for the parts outside the CDR3, the full variable domain is GAGVSQSPSNKVTEKGKDVELRCDPISGHTALYWYRQSLGQGLEFLIYFQGNSAPDKSGLPSDRFSAERTGGSVSTLTIQRTQQEDSAVYLCASSLQGTGLGNTIYFGEGSWLTVV.

This clone occurred once. The rearrangement joins TRBV9 to TRBJ1-2; the D gene is possibly TRBD1 (6 bases). Trimming left V 0 bases short and J 5 bases short, with 11 bases between. The CDR3 contains 14 residues. Germline CDR1 SGDLS, CDR2 YYNGEE. Here the CDR3 reads CASSVGGAAYGYTF. The CDR3 DNA reads as TGTGCCAGCAGCGTAGGGGGGGCCGCGTATGGCTACACCTTC. The full variable domain, in which reference TRBV9 and TRBJ1-2 provide the parts outside the CDR3, is DSGVTQTPKHLITATGQRVTLRCSPRSGDLSVYWYQQSLDQGLQFLIQYYNGEERAKGNILERFSAQQFPDLHSELNLSSLELGDSALYFCASSVGGAAYGYTFGSGTRLTVV.

In this sample, this clone turned up once. The chain links TRBV5-4 to TRBJ2-7; D may be TRBD1 (6 bases). V lost 0 bases to trimming and J lost 2 bases, with 12 bases between them. The germline V gene has CDR1 SGHNT and CDR2 YYREEE (reference sequence). The CDR3 is 15 residues long. CDR3 region: CASSLGGGHTYEQYF. The CDR3 DNA follows: TGTGCCAGCAGCTTGGGAGGGGGTCACACCTACGAGCAGTACTTC.

The rearrangement links TRBV5-8 to TRBJ2-2; 8 positions match TRBD1. The CDR3 totals 15 residues. Germline CDR1 and CDR2: SGHTS and YDEGEE. Trimming cost V 4 bases and J 6 bases; bases outside gene matches: 8. The CDR3 DNA sequence: TGTGCCAGCAGCCCTTGGACAGGGACCCCCGGGGAGCTGTTTTTT. It is translated as CASSPWTGTPGELFF.

This clone has a single count. This CDR3 is CASSRTGGYNEQFF. The CDR3 bases are TGCGCCAGCAGCCGGACAGGGGGCTACAATGAGCAGTTCTTC. The chain uses TRBV5-1 and TRBJ2-1, with 10 bases identical to TRBD1. The J segment lost 3 bases and the V segment lost 4 bases, leaving 1 base of the junction unmatched. Looked up from germline, CDR1 is SGHRS and CDR2 is YFSETQ. The CDR3 spans 14 residues.

This chain joins TRBV7-2 and TRBJ1-1; 8 nucleotides match TRBD1. V lost 9 bases and J lost 4; bases outside the gene matches: 7. CDR1 is SGHTA and CDR2 is FQGNSA in the germline V gene. The CDR3 has 13 amino acids. The CDR3 DNA reads as TGTGCCAGTACAGGGGGAGTGAGCACTGAAGCTTTCTTT. This encodes CASTGGVSTEAFF.

This clone was observed a handful of times. J is TRBJ2-1 and V is TRBV5-6; D may match TRBD1 or TRBD2 (6 bases each). Germline loops: CDR1 SGHDT, CDR2 YYEEEE. V was cut by 4 bases and J by 10 bases, with 9 bases left in between. This CDR3 comprises 11 residues. The CDR3 reads CASSGGPEQFF. The CDR3 DNA reads as TGTGCCAGCAGCGGGGGGCCGGAGCAGTTCTTC.

In its sample, this clone was seen a few times. The sample has other DNA sequences that encode this CDR3 too. This chain joins TRBV10-1 and TRBJ1-5; D is uncertain. CDR3 size: 13 residues. Trimming took 0 bases from V and 5 from J, leaving 5 bases between them. Germline V gene sequence: CDR1 WNHNN, CDR2 SYGVQD (reference sequence). In nucleotides, the CDR3 is TGCGCCAGCAGTGAGTCCCTAGATCAGCCCCAGCATTTT. Translating gives CASSESLDQPQHF.

The chain has TRBV15 and TRBJ2-1, with 8 bases identical to TRBD2. The germline V gene encodes CDR1 LNHNV and CDR2 YYDKDF (reference sequence). The ends lost 3 bases at V and 5 bases at J; junction bases unmatched: 6. The CDR3 spans 15 residues. The CDR3 here is CATSRSGGLNNEQFF. The DNA of the CDR3 is TGTGCCACCAGCAGGAGCGGGGGACTAAACAATGAGCAGTTCTTC.

The chain has TRBV19 and TRBJ2-2; perhaps TRBD1 as D (6 bases). Trimming removed 1 base at V and 0 bases at J, with 9 bases between. Germline CDR1 and CDR2: LNHDA and SQIVND (reference sequence). The CDR3 is 16 amino acids. The CDR3 DNA follows: TGTGCCAGTAGTATAGCTTGGGGGCCGAACACCGGGGAGCTGTTTTTT. Translated: CASSIAWGPNTGELFF.

The V gene is TRBV15, the J gene TRBJ2-7; 10 bases agree with TRBD2. The CDR3 has 18 residues. V shed 5 bases and J 2 bases; nucleotides not matched to a gene: 15. Per the germline V gene, CDR1 is LNHNV and CDR2 is YYDKDF (reference sequence). The CDR3 loop is CATSPLPGLAGATYEQYF. In nucleotides, the CDR3 is TGTGCCACCAGCCCACTTCCCGGGCTAGCGGGGGCAACCTACGAGCAGTACTTC.

The genes are TRBV4-3 and TRBJ1-1; weak D call: TRBD1 (5 bases). The CDR3 covers 12 residues. Germline V gene sequence: CDR1 LGHNA, CDR2 YSLEER. The V end lost 2 bases, the J end lost 8 bases, and 9 bases lay between the germline ends. The CDR3 protein is CASSQTGLEAFF. CDR3 nucleotide sequence: TGCGCCAGCAGCCAAACGGGACTGGAAGCTTTCTTT.

This clone occurred a few times. The J gene is TRBJ2-1, the V gene TRBV4-3; D unclear. Germline values: CDR1 LGHNA, CDR2 YSLEER. The CDR3 contains 15 residues. V was trimmed by 0 bases and J by 2 bases, leaving 8 bases between them. The CDR3 is CASSQDDEPYNEQFF. The CDR3 DNA follows: TGCGCCAGCAGCCAAGATGATGAACCCTACAATGAGCAGTTCTTC.

This chain joins TRBV5-1 and TRBJ1-6, with TRBD1 matching 8 bases. The V segment lost 1 base and the J segment 9 bases; nucleotides outside the gene matches: 0. Germline CDR1 reads SGHRS; CDR2 reads YFSETQ. The CDR3 runs 13 residues. CDR3 residues: CASSLTGGSPLHF. For the CDR3, the DNA is TGCGCCAGCAGCTTGACAGGGGGTTCACCCCTCCACTTT.

This chain joins TRBV5-1 and TRBJ2-7, with 12 bases lining up with TRBD2. Germline CDR1 is SGHRS and CDR2 is YFSETQ. The length of the CDR3 is 17 residues. V lost 4 bases to trimming and J lost 0 bases; unmatched junction nucleotides: 8. CDR3 protein: CASSLRTSGDFSYEQYF. The CDR3 coding sequence is TGCGCCAGCAGCCTGAGGACTAGCGGGGACTTCTCCTACGAGCAGTACTTC.

The chain carries TRBV6-5 and TRBJ2-1; 10 positions match TRBD1. The germline V gene has CDR1 MNHEY and CDR2 SVGAGI. V shed 4 bases, J shed 6 bases, and the junction held 6 bases outside the gene matches. CDR3 length: 15 residues. Here the CDR3 DNA reads TGTGCCAGCAGTTTGGGGACAGGGGTTATCAATGAGCAGTTCTTC. It is translated as CASSLGTGVINEQFF.